The 21 T cell receptor beta chains below come from one sample, sequenced in a study of blood T cell repertoires in COVID-19. Using immunoSEQ multiplex PCR, the repertoire was profiled, and TCRdb retains in-frame clones only, with some absent. Of tens of thousands of clones listed, roughly 96% were seen once; the top ten hold less than 5%. The sequenced material came from peripheral blood. These receptors were taken from a human donor with active COVID-19. The donor label of this sample is uncertain.

This sequence joins TRBV28 and TRBJ1-1; 9 bases align to TRBD1. Germline CDR1 reads MDHEN; CDR2 reads SYDVKM. The CDR3 is 15 amino acids. The trim removed 6 bases at V and 0 bases at J, leaving 5 bases unmatched. CDR3 coding DNA: TGTGCCAGCAGAGAACAGGGGGCAATGAACACTGAAGCTTTCTTT. Its translation is CASREQGAMNTEAFF.

This chain uses TRBV7-6 with TRBJ2-1, with 8 positions matching TRBD2. CDR1 is SGHVS and CDR2 is FNYEAQ in the germline V gene. V shed 1 base and J 9 bases; nucleotides not matched to a gene: 8. The CDR3 spans 15 residues. CDR3 amino acids: CASSLDTGGPFEQFF. In DNA, the CDR3 is TGTGCCAGCAGCTTAGATACGGGAGGGCCTTTTGAGCAGTTCTTC.

This rearrangement joins TRBV4-1 to TRBJ2-1; D might be TRBD2 (5 bases). The germline V gene has CDR1 MGHRA and CDR2 YSYEKL. The V and J ends lost 1 base and 5 bases respectively, with 9 bases between them. This CDR3 is 14 amino acids long. CDR3 nucleotides: TGCGCCAGCAGCCAAGTATTCGGGGACAATGAGCAGTTCTTC. Translated: CASSQVFGDNEQFF.

The count of this clone is one. As DNA, the CDR3 is TGCGCCAGCAGCTTGGAAGGGGAAACCTCGCAGTTCTTC. This translates into CASSLEGETSQFF. The chain recombines TRBV5-1 with TRBJ2-1; D may be TRBD1 (5 bases). Germline CDR1 is SGHRS and CDR2 is YFSETQ. V gave up 0 bases and J gave up 12 bases, with 13 bases separating them. This CDR3 has 13 residues.

The genes are TRBV10-3 and TRBJ2-7, with TRBD1 matching 8 bases. The CDR3 spans 11 residues. Germline CDR1 ENHRY, CDR2 SYGVKD. The junction had 7 bases not matched to a gene; V was cut back by 6 bases and J by 12 bases. CDR3 region: CAIRRSDRAYF. In nucleotides, the CDR3 is TGTGCCATCAGAAGGTCGGACAGGGCGTACTTC.

This chain joins TRBV19 and TRBJ1-2, with D possibly TRBD1 on 5 matching bases. The CDR3 sequence is 14 residues long. Trimming cost V 1 base and J 4 bases, with 10 bases left between them. Looked up from germline, CDR1 is LNHDA and CDR2 is SQIVND (reference sequence). The CDR3 protein is CASSIGRQIYGYTF. CDR3 coding DNA: TGTGCCAGTAGTATAGGGAGACAGATCTATGGCTACACCTTC.

The V call is TRBV7-8, the J call TRBJ2-7, with D perhaps TRBD1 (5 bases). The CDR3 is 11 residues long. V was clipped by 3 bases and J by 5 bases, with 5 bases between them. Germline V gene data show CDR1 as SGHVS and CDR2 as FQNEAQ. Here the CDR3 DNA reads TGTGCCAGCAGCTTCAGGGACGAGCAGTACTTC. It specifies CASSFRDEQYF.

The rearrangement links TRBV6-2 or TRBV6-3 to TRBJ2-1; possible D gene TRBD2, 5 bases. The CDR3 sequence is 13 residues long. From germline, CDR1 is MNHEY and CDR2 SVGEGT. Trimming cost V 5 bases and J 7 bases, with 12 bases left between them. Here the CDR3 DNA reads TGTGCCAGCAGTAGGCTTCGAGGGAATGAGCAGTTCTTC. Translated, it gives CASSRLRGNEQFF.

The rearrangement joins TRBV5-6 to TRBJ1-5; D is unclear. The germline gives CDR1 SGHDT, CDR2 YYEEEE. The CDR3 is 12 amino acids. V was pared by 1 base and J by 5 bases, with 4 bases between. The DNA for the CDR3 is TGTGCCAGCAGCTTGCAGGATCAGCCCCAGCATTTT. Protein: CASSLQDQPQHF. Full variable domain (missing parts from reference TRBV5-6 and TRBJ1-5): DAGVTQSPTHLIKTRGQQVTLRCSPKSGHDTVSWYQQALGQGPQFIFQYYEEEERQRGNFPDRFSGHQFPNYSSELNVNALLLGDSALYLCASSLQDQPQHFGDGTRLSIL.

This rearrangement joins TRBV4-1 to TRBJ2-1; D remains unclear. There are 14 residues in the CDR3. V lost 1 base and J 5 bases, leaving 9 bases between the germline ends. Germline CDR1 MGHRA, CDR2 YSYEKL. CDR3 sequence: CASSQVRRDNEQFF. CDR3 nucleotide sequence: TGCGCCAGCAGCCAAGTACGCCGGGACAATGAGCAGTTCTTC.

The gene calls are TRBV18 and TRBJ2-1, with no clear D. Germline V gene sequence: CDR1 KGHSH, CDR2 LQKENI. The ends were cut back, 0 bases at V and 0 bases at J, with 9 bases in the middle. This CDR3 contains 16 residues. The CDR3: CASSPPVGFSYNEQFF. In DNA, the CDR3 is TGTGCCAGCTCACCACCGGTCGGGTTCTCCTACAATGAGCAGTTCTTC.

V and J are TRBV19 and TRBJ2-7; 10 bases line up with TRBD2. J gave up 2 bases and V 3 bases, and 4 bases lay outside the gene matches. CDR3 length: 15 residues. Per the germline V gene, CDR1 is LNHDA and CDR2 is SQIVND (reference sequence). The CDR3 spells CASSIRTSGPYEQYF. CDR3 nucleotides: TGTGCCAGTAGTATTCGGACTAGCGGACCCTACGAGCAGTACTTC.

This chain links TRBV5-1 with TRBJ2-5; 8 bases match TRBD1. V lost 4 bases, J lost 4 bases, and 3 bases stayed unmatched. CDR1 and CDR2 from the germline V gene are SGHRS and YFSETQ. This CDR3 is built from 13 residues. The chain's CDR3 is CASSPGQGETQYF. The CDR3 DNA reads TGCGCCAGCAGCCCTGGACAGGGAGAGACCCAGTACTTC.

J is TRBJ1-2 and V is TRBV5-8; D call uncertain. In germline, CDR1 is SGHTS, CDR2 YDEGEE. The CDR3 loop spans 14 amino acids. V was clipped by 4 bases and J by 2 bases, with 12 bases between them. The CDR3 DNA reads TGTGCCAGCAGCCGAGGCCAAACAAACTATGGCTACACCTTC. Translating it yields CASSRGQTNYGYTF.

V and J are TRBV4-1 and TRBJ1-2; 7 bases map to TRBD1. The CDR3 totals 17 residues. Germline assignment: CDR1 MGHRA and CDR2 YSYEKL. Trimming cost V 1 base and J 4 bases; bases outside gene matches: 12. CDR3 in DNA: TGCGCCAGCAGCCAAGGGCAGGGGGGCGATCCTTTCTATGGCTACACCTTC. Protein product: CASSQGQGGDPFYGYTF.

This sequence joins TRBV28 and TRBJ1-4; D is possibly TRBD1 (5 bases). Germline CDR1 and CDR2: MDHEN and SYDVKM. V lost 3 bases to trimming and J lost 8 bases, with 10 bases between them. The CDR3 is made up of 13 amino acids. This CDR3 reads CASSLTGEEKLFF. In DNA, the CDR3 is TGTGCCAGCAGTTTGACGGGGGAGGAAAAACTGTTTTTT.

This clone was detected a few times. The V gene is TRBV3-1 (or the pseudogene TRBV3-2), the J gene TRBJ2-7, with D possibly TRBD1 on 6 matching bases. Trimming took off 7 bases at V and 3 bases at J, with 16 bases between the two ends. CDR3 length: 14 amino acids. Germline values: CDR1 LGHDT, CDR2 YNNKEL (reference sequence). Written as DNA, the CDR3 is TGTGCCAGCACCACCTACAAGGGGGACTACGAGCAGTACTTC. Translated, it gives CASTTYKGDYEQYF.

V and J are TRBV2 and TRBJ1-1; D ambiguous. V was clipped by 7 bases and J by 2 bases, with 11 bases between them. This CDR3 comprises 13 residues. Germline V gene lookup returns CDR1 SNHLY and CDR2 FYNNEI. The CDR3 DNA is TGTGCCAGCACCGAGGGTTTAAACACTGAAGCTTTCTTT. This sequence encodes CASTEGLNTEAFF.

The rearrangement links TRBV11-2 to TRBJ2-3; 10 nucleotides align to TRBD2. This CDR3 has 17 amino acids. V dropped 5 bases and J dropped 6; count of bases not matched to a gene: 14. Germline CDR1 SGHAT, CDR2 FQNNGV. The CDR3 DNA reads as TGTGCCAGCAGCCAACCATCTAGCGGGAGATTTACGGATACGCAGTATTTT. Translation: CASSQPSSGRFTDTQYF.

The chain links TRBV29-1 to TRBJ2-1, with TRBD1 identical over 8 bases. Germline lookup yields CDR1 SQVTM and CDR2 ANQGSEA. This CDR3 spans 14 amino acids. The ends lost 4 bases at V and 6 bases at J; junction bases unmatched: 8. CDR3 loop: CSVVRTGIFNEQFF. The CDR3 nucleotides are TGCAGCGTTGTCAGGACAGGGATCTTCAATGAGCAGTTCTTC.

The chain recombines TRBV7-9 with TRBJ2-7; 8 bases are a match to TRBD2. The CDR3 has 13 amino acids. Germline V gives CDR1 SEHNR, CDR2 FQNEAQ (reference sequence). Trimming cost V 5 bases and J 3 bases; bases outside gene matches: 3. Written as DNA, the CDR3 is TGTGCCAGCAGCCCGACTAGCGACTACGAGCAGTACTTC. This gives the protein CASSPTSDYEQYF.